Following are 29 T cell receptor beta chains from one sample sequenced in a study of shared T cell receptors in the human thymus. TCRdb keeps only in-frame clones here, not all; method: immunoSEQ multiplex PCR. Of 700,000 or so clones listed, 80% to 90% are singletons. This same sample was also taken into another study, of human thymus T cells.

Sample: thymocytes. All receptors derive from a girl under two years old with a congenital heart defect.

The rearrangement joins TRBV15 to TRBJ1-2; 7 nucleotides agree with TRBD1. J was trimmed by 8 bases and V by 2 bases; bases with no gene match: 14. The CDR3 totals 16 residues. Germline assignment: CDR1 LNHNV and CDR2 YYDKDF (reference sequence). This CDR3 is CATSRLLRGTEEGYTF. In nucleotides, the CDR3 is TGTGCCACCAGCAGACTACTCAGGGGGACAGAGGAGGGCTACACCTTC.

V and J are TRBV2 and TRBJ2-2, with 10 positions matching TRBD1. Germline V lookup: CDR1 SNHLY, CDR2 FYNNEI. The CDR3 sequence is 16 residues long. The V and J ends lost 6 bases and 6 bases, in that order; junction bases with no gene match: 10. This CDR3 is CASRRDRGKKAGELFF. The CDR3 coding sequence is TGTGCCAGCAGGAGGGACAGGGGTAAGAAAGCCGGGGAGCTGTTTTTT.

CDR3 residues: CASSYSLVANTEAFF. CDR3 coding DNA: TGTGCCAGCAGTTACTCGCTTGTAGCGAACACTGAAGCTTTCTTT. This sequence joins TRBV6-5 and TRBJ1-1; D not certain. V lost 0 bases to trimming and J lost 1 base, with 9 bases between them. The length of the CDR3 is 15 residues. Germline V gives CDR1 MNHEY, CDR2 SVGAGI.

The chain links TRBV15 to TRBJ1-2; D gene unclear. In germline, CDR1 is LNHNV, CDR2 YYDKDF (reference sequence). V shed 5 bases and J shed 2 bases, with 12 bases lying between them. CDR3 length: 14 residues. CDR3 bases: TGTGCCACCAGCCCCCAGGTGGTAAACTATGGCTACACCTTC. This encodes CATSPQVVNYGYTF.

The chain recombines TRBV2 with TRBJ2-4, with a weak D call TRBD1 (6 bases). CDR1 is SNHLY and CDR2 is FYNNEI in the germline V gene. Trimming removed 8 bases from V and 7 bases from J, with 27 bases in between. The CDR3 covers 17 residues. CDR3 region: CASRGLTGSPVHNIQYF. CDR3 in DNA: TGTGCCAGCCGAGGACTCACAGGGAGCCCCGTTCACAACATTCAGTACTTC.

This chain links TRBV6-6 with TRBJ2-1, with D tentatively TRBD1 (6 bases). The length of the CDR3 is 14 residues. CDR1 MNHNY and CDR2 SVGAGI come from the germline V gene (reference sequence). Trimming pared 10 bases from V and 8 bases from J, leaving 21 bases between. CDR3 DNA sequence: TGTGCCATTACCTACGGGACAACGCTCCATGAGCAGTTCTTC. This sequence encodes CAITYGTTLHEQFF.

V usage is TRBV7-9 and J usage is TRBJ2-1; TRBD2 might be the D (5 bases). Trimming removed 1 base at V and 0 bases at J, with 10 bases between. Germline-derived CDR1 and CDR2 are SEHNR and FQNEAQ (reference sequence). The CDR3 is made up of 16 amino acids. CDR3 region: CASSLGRRSSYNEQFF. The CDR3 DNA reads TGTGCCAGCAGCTTAGGTAGGAGGAGCTCCTACAATGAGCAGTTCTTC.

The V call is TRBV15, the J call TRBJ2-5, with 9 bases matching TRBD2. This CDR3 spans 16 amino acids. The V gene end was trimmed by 5 bases and the J gene end by 3 bases; junction bases not matched to a gene: 10. CDR1 is LNHNV, CDR2 YYDKDF, per germline (reference sequence). CDR3 DNA sequence: TGTGCCACCAGCCTAAAGGGCGGGGGGGCCGAAGAGACCCAGTACTTC. This translates into CATSLKGGGAEETQYF.

This clone was counted only a few times. The chain uses TRBV30 and TRBJ1-6, with D perhaps matching TRBD1 (6 bases). The CDR3 covers 13 residues. Germline V gene sequence: CDR1 GTSNPN, CDR2 SVGIG (reference sequence). Between the trimmed V and J ends, which lost 3 bases and 8 bases, there was a span of 11 bases. CDR3 in amino acids: CAWSDGQYSPLHF. The CDR3 nucleotides read TGTGCCTGGAGCGACGGACAGTATTCACCCCTCCACTTT.

This sequence joins TRBV5-4 and TRBJ1-6, with D perhaps TRBD1 (5 bases). Germline lookup yields CDR1 SGHNT and CDR2 YYREEE (reference sequence). CDR3 length equals 16 residues. V lost 4 bases to trimming and J lost 0 bases, with 11 bases between them. The CDR3 reads CASSEDTSSYNSPLHF. CDR3 coding DNA: TGTGCCAGCAGCGAGGACACGAGCTCCTATAATTCACCCCTCCACTTT.

Points on this clone: At the DNA level, this CDR3 is encoded by other sequences in the same sample as well. V is TRBV4-1 and J is TRBJ1-4, with 11 bases identical to TRBD1. The CDR3 length is 14 residues. Looked up from germline, CDR1 is MGHRA and CDR2 is YSYEKL. J gave up 8 bases and V 4 bases, and 3 bases lay outside the gene matches. CDR3 coding DNA: TGCGCCAGCAGCCTGCGGACAGGGGGCGAAAAACTGTTTTTT. It yields the protein CASSLRTGGEKLFF.

The rearrangement links TRBV9 to TRBJ2-3; D perhaps matches TRBD1 (6 bases). CDR1 SGDLS and CDR2 YYNGEE come from the germline V gene. The CDR3 has 17 amino acids. The ends were cut back, 3 bases at V and 0 bases at J, with 17 bases in the middle. The CDR3 nucleotides read TGTGCCAGCAGCGCCAATACGACAGGAATTAGCACAGATACGCAGTATTTT. The encoded protein is CASSANTTGISTDTQYF. Based on the CDR3 plus reference TRBV9 and TRBJ2-3, the full variable domain is DSGVTQTPKHLITATGQRVTLRCSPRSGDLSVYWYQQSLDQGLQFLIQYYNGEERAKGNILERFSAQQFPDLHSELNLSSLELGDSALYFCASSANTTGISTDTQYFGPGTRLTVL.

This clone was seen just once. This sequence joins TRBV5-1 and TRBJ1-1; 7 positions match TRBD1. The CDR3 covers 19 residues. Germline CDR1 SGHRS, CDR2 YFSETQ. V was clipped by 2 bases and J by 2 bases; unmatched bases: 18. The CDR3 bases are TGCGCCAGCAGCTTTACCAGGGGGACAGCCCAAAAAACTAACACTGAAGCTTTCTTT. Its translation is CASSFTRGTAQKTNTEAFF.

The rearrangement uses TRBV11-1 and TRBJ1-1, with D perhaps matching TRBD1 (5 bases). Trimming left V 2 bases short and J 7 bases short, with 20 bases between. There are 16 residues in the CDR3. The germline V gene has CDR1 SGHAT and CDR2 FQDESV (reference sequence). DNA of the CDR3: TGTGCCAGCAGCTTACTAAGGAGTGGAGAACAGGTTGAAGCTTTCTTT. Translation: CASSLLRSGEQVEAFF.

The gene calls are TRBV7-2 and TRBJ2-4; tentatively, D is TRBD2 (6 bases). CDR3 length: 16 residues. Germline CDR1 reads SGHTA; CDR2 reads FQGNSA. V was shortened by 1 base and J by 1 base, with 11 bases between the two germline ends. The DNA of the CDR3 is TGTGCCAGCAGCTTAGAGAACCTAGCGGCCAAAAACATTCAGTACTTC. Encoded protein: CASSLENLAAKNIQYF.

The CDR3: CASSLVPRSYGYTF. The CDR3 nucleotides read TGTGCCAGCAGCTTAGTCCCCCGTTCCTATGGCTACACCTTC. This chain links TRBV7-9 with TRBJ1-2, with no clear D. The germline CDR1 and CDR2 sequences are SEHNR and FQNEAQ (reference sequence). The CDR3 loop spans 14 amino acids. The V gene lost 1 base and the J gene lost 4 bases, with 10 bases spanning the gap.

This chain links TRBV30 with TRBJ1-6; 8 nucleotides align to TRBD1. V dropped 4 bases and J dropped 7; count of bases not matched to a gene: 6. The CDR3 covers 14 residues. Per the germline V gene, CDR1 is GTSNPN and CDR2 is SVGIG (reference sequence). In DNA, the CDR3 is TGTGCCTGGACGTGGGACAGGCTAAATTCACCCCTCCACTTT. It codes for CAWTWDRLNSPLHF.

This rearrangement joins TRBV6-6 to TRBJ1-4; 7 bases fit TRBD1. Germline V gene data show CDR1 as MNHNY and CDR2 as SVGAGI (reference sequence). CDR3 size: 14 residues. Trimming at V came to 6 bases and at J to 8 bases, leaving 9 bases not matched to a gene. DNA for the CDR3: TGTGCCAGCAGCCACAGGGGTGGTGGGGAAAAACTGTTTTTT. Encoded protein: CASSHRGGGEKLFF.

V and J are TRBV2 and TRBJ1-5; no definite D call. The V end was cut by 7 bases, the J end by 7 bases, with 11 bases between. Germline V gene sequence: CDR1 SNHLY, CDR2 FYNNEI. This CDR3 is built from 12 residues. The chain's CDR3 is CASKIEGQPQHF. The CDR3 nucleotides are TGTGCCAGCAAAATAGAGGGCCAGCCCCAGCATTTT.

This clone was picked up one time. This sequence joins TRBV6-5 and TRBJ1-1; D may be TRBD1 (5 bases). Germline values: CDR1 MNHEY, CDR2 SVGAGI. Trimming took 10 bases from V and 0 from J, leaving 12 bases between them. The CDR3 sequence is 13 residues long. CDR3 region: CATGIGLNTEAFF. The CDR3 DNA reads as TGTGCCACAGGGATCGGGCTGAACACTGAAGCTTTCTTT.

The genes are TRBV5-1 and TRBJ2-7; D gene ambiguous. V shed 4 bases and J shed 3 bases, with 20 bases lying between them. Germline-derived CDR1 and CDR2 are SGHRS and YFSETQ. The CDR3 has 16 amino acids. This CDR3 is CASSNISPRRYYEQYF. CDR3 nucleotides: TGCGCCAGCAGCAACATAAGCCCCCGGAGATACTACGAGCAGTACTTC.

Worth noting for this clone: The junction differs from germline at one of its ends, possibly a read error. In the same sample, other DNA sequences code for this CDR3. The chain uses TRBV15 and TRBJ1-6, with a weak D call TRBD1 (5 bases). Germline values: CDR1 LNHNV, CDR2 YYDKDF (reference sequence). The CDR3 is made up of 15 amino acids. The CDR3 nucleotides read TGTGCCACCAGCATTGCGGGACCGGGTAATTCCCCCCTCCACTTT. Protein: CATSIAGPGNSPLHF.

CDR3: CASSRIPRAQTGELFF. As DNA, the CDR3 is TGTGCCAGCTCACGGATCCCCAGGGCCCAAACCGGGGAGCTGTTTTTT. The chain couples TRBV18 to TRBJ2-2; perhaps TRBD1 as D (5 bases). Germline V CDR1 and CDR2: KGHSH, LQKENI. This CDR3 comprises 16 residues. Trimming took off 4 bases at V and 5 bases at J, with 17 bases between the two ends.

The chain uses TRBV2 and TRBJ1-2; possibly TRBD1 for D (5 bases). The germline V gene has CDR1 SNHLY and CDR2 FYNNEI. V lost 4 bases, J lost 4 bases, and 13 bases lay in between. The CDR3 contains 14 residues. CDR3 region: CASSVGGSVYGYTF. DNA of the CDR3: TGTGCCAGCAGTGTGGGGGGTTCGGTCTATGGCTACACCTTC. Full variable domain (rest looked up from reference TRBV2 and TRBJ1-2): EPEVTQTPSHQVTQMGQEVILRCVPISNHLYFYWYRQILGQKVEFLVSFYNNEISEKSEIFDDQFSVERPDGSNFTLKIRSTKLEDSAMYFCASSVGGSVYGYTFGSGTRLTVV.

The chain links TRBV28 to TRBJ2-5; 16 nucleotides agree with TRBD2. The CDR3 length is 17 residues. V shed 10 bases, J shed 5 bases, and the junction held 13 bases outside the gene matches. In germline, CDR1 is MDHEN, CDR2 SYDVKM. This CDR3 is CATAGTSGGAGWETQYF. The CDR3 nucleotides are TGTGCCACCGCCGGGACTAGCGGGGGGGCGGGGTGGGAGACCCAGTACTTC.

Only one count was recorded for this clone. The genes are TRBV21-1 and TRBJ2-3; the table's D gene call, TRBD1, was not cross checked with the DNA. TRBV21-1 is marked as a pseudogene. The CDR3 runs to 18 residues. For the CDR3, the DNA is TGTGCCAGCAGCAAAGGAAGGGGCACAGGGGCTGTCGGAGATACGCAGTATTTT. It translates to CASSKGRGTGAVGDTQYF.

The CDR3 reads CASSLGRAGGADTQYF. Written as DNA, the CDR3 is TGCGCCAGCAGCTTGGGGAGGGCGGGAGGGGCAGATACGCAGTATTTT. The genes are TRBV5-1 and TRBJ2-3; 9 nucleotides match TRBD2. The V gene end was trimmed by 0 bases and the J gene end by 4 bases; junction bases not matched to a gene: 6. Germline CDR1 is SGHRS and CDR2 is YFSETQ. The CDR3 runs 16 residues.

This rearrangement joins TRBV18 to TRBJ1-5, with a possible D match to TRBD1 (6 bases). The CDR3 contains 19 residues. With 2 bases removed from V and 7 bases from J, the gap between germline ends came to 27 bases. CDR1 and CDR2 (germline): KGHSH, LQKENI. Here the CDR3 DNA reads TGTGCCAGCTCACCAACAGGGATTCCACCGACGACAATGGACCAGCCCCAGCATTTT. Protein sequence: CASSPTGIPPTTMDQPQHF.

The chain uses TRBV27 and TRBJ2-7, with 9 bases aligning to TRBD1. After removal of 5 bases from V and 5 bases from J, the junction contained 13 bases not matched to a gene. From germline, CDR1 is MNHEY and CDR2 SMNVEV (reference sequence). The length of the CDR3 is 16 residues. CDR3 nucleotide sequence: TGTGCCAGCAGTGCCATTTTAAGGGACAGGGTCAACGAGCAGTACTTC. Translation: CASSAILRDRVNEQYF.